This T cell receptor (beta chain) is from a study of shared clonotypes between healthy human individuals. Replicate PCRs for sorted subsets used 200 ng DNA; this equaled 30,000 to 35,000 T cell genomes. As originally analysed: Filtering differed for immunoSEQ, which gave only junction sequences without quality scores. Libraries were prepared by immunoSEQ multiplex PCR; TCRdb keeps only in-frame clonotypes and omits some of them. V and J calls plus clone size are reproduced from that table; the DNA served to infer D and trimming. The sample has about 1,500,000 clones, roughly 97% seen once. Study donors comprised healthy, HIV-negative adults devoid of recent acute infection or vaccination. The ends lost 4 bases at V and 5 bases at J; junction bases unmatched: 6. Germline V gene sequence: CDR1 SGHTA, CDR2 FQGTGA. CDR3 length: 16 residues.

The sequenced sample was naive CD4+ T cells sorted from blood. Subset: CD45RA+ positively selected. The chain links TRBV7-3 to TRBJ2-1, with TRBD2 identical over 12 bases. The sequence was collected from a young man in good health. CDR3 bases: TGTGCCAGCAGCTCCCTGGGACTAGCGGGCAACAATGAGCAGTTCTTC. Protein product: CASSSLGLAGNNEQFF. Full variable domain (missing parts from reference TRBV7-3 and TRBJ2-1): GAGVSQTPSNKVTEKGKYVELRCDPISGHTALYWYRQSLGQGPEFLIYFQGTGAADDSGLPNDRFFAVRPEGSVSTLKIQRTERGDSAVYLCASSSLGLAGNNEQFFGPGTRLTVL.